This TCR beta chain is from a study of T cell responses to AZD1222 COVID-19 vaccine. TCRdb's table, derived via immunoSEQ multiplex PCR, lists solely in-frame clones and lacks some. Seen here are some 130,000 clones, 80% to 90% observed once, and the top ten hold about 8%. The germline V gene encodes CDR1 SGHTS and CDR2 YDEGEE. V shed 5 bases and J 6 bases; nucleotides not matched to a gene: 11. There are 16 residues in the CDR3. J is TRBJ2-1 and V is TRBV5-8; TRBD2 matches at 10 bases. The receptor was derived from an adult in good health. The specimen comprised peripheral blood, sampled on day 0 of AZD1222 vaccination. CDR3 DNA sequence: TGTGCCAGCAGACCCATCCCGGGACTAGCGTCCAATGAGCAGTTCTTC. Translating gives CASRPIPGLASNEQFF.